Each of the 17 T cell receptor beta chains below was sequenced from the same sample in a study of shared clonotypes between healthy human individuals. Only in-frame clones appear in the TCRdb table, and some are missing; sequencing was by immunoSEQ multiplex PCR. The data hold 700,000 or so clones, with 60% to 80% observed a single time. The sample taken for sequencing was memory CD4+ T cells sorted from blood. The subset denotes: CD45RA-negative fraction. These receptors were taken from a woman under 40 in good health.

The chain couples TRBV7-8 to TRBJ2-2; D remains ambiguous. Trimming stripped 3 bases from V and 0 bases from J, with 8 bases between. Germline assignment: CDR1 SGHVS and CDR2 FQNEAQ. The CDR3 length is 15 residues. The CDR3 loop is CASSFVSANTGELFF. Here the CDR3 DNA reads TGTGCCAGCAGCTTTGTGTCAGCGAACACCGGGGAGCTGTTTTTT. The full variable domain, in which reference TRBV7-8 and TRBJ2-2 provide the parts outside the CDR3, is GAGVSQSPRYKVAKRGQDVALRCDPISGHVSLFWYQQALGQGPEFLTYFQNEAQLDKSGLPSDRFFAERPEGSVSTLKIQRTQQEDSAVYLCASSFVSANTGELFFGEGSRLTVL.

The chain carries TRBV18 and TRBJ1-2, with a possible D match to TRBD1 (6 bases). V dropped 8 bases and J dropped 4 bases, with 20 bases sitting between them. The germline gives CDR1 KGHSH, CDR2 LQKENI. CDR3 length: 15 residues. The CDR3 loop is CASGATGNNRYGYTF. The CDR3 DNA sequence: TGTGCCAGCGGGGCAACAGGGAACAATCGCTATGGCTACACCTTC.

The CDR3 sequence: CASSHDPPGELFF. The CDR3 nucleotides are TGTGCCAGTAGTCACGACCCCCCCGGGGAGCTGTTTTTT. The rearrangement joins TRBV19 to TRBJ2-2; D call uncertain. The CDR3 is 13 residues long. Trimming pared 5 bases from V and 6 bases from J, leaving 10 bases between. CDR1 and CDR2 from the germline V gene are LNHDA and SQIVND (reference sequence).

About this clone itself: The sample contains more than one DNA sequence encoding this CDR3. V gene TRBV5-1 combines with J gene TRBJ2-3, with D tentatively TRBD1 (6 bases). Trimming took 0 bases from V and 0 from J, leaving 11 bases between them. This CDR3 is built from 16 residues. From germline, CDR1 is SGHRS and CDR2 YFSETQ. This CDR3 is CASSLAQGPSTDTQYF. The CDR3 bases are TGCGCCAGCAGCTTGGCGCAGGGGCCCAGCACAGATACGCAGTATTTT.

As to this clone: A much larger clone differs by one base, so this may be a read error. V gene TRBV6-5 combines with J gene TRBJ2-7, with 11 bases fitting TRBD2. CDR3 length: 15 amino acids. The germline gives CDR1 MNHEY, CDR2 SVGAGI. V gave up 4 bases and J gave up 3 bases; unmatched junction bases: 5. The CDR3 reads CASSSLAGGGYEQYF. In nucleotides, the CDR3 is TGTGCCAGCAGTTCGTTAGCGGGAGGGGGCTACGAGCAGTACTTC.

This clone was seen more than once but under ten times. This chain uses TRBV7-3 with TRBJ1-2; possibly TRBD1 for D (6 bases). The CDR3 runs to 15 residues. Trimming shortened V by 5 bases and J by 7 bases, and 20 bases separated the two germline ends. Germline V lookup: CDR1 SGHTA, CDR2 FQGTGA. In DNA, the CDR3 is TGTGCCAGCAGCCCTCAACAGGGAGGATTCGGTGGCTACACCTTC. Translation gives CASSPQQGGFGGYTF.

The table lists this clone with a count of one. V gene TRBV6-6 combines with J gene TRBJ1-1, with D possibly matching TRBD1 (6 bases). V gave up 6 bases and J gave up 1 base, with 15 bases separating them. Germline V gene data show CDR1 as MNHNY and CDR2 as SVGAGI (reference sequence). This CDR3 region has 15 residues. This CDR3 reads CASRIRQDSNTEAFF. The DNA of the CDR3 is TGTGCCAGCAGAATACGACAGGATTCGAACACTGAAGCTTTCTTT.

The genes are TRBV28 and TRBJ2-5; 8 bases are a match to TRBD2. Germline lookup yields CDR1 MDHEN and CDR2 SYDVKM. This CDR3 has 17 amino acids. The J segment lost 7 bases and the V segment lost 2 bases, leaving 15 bases of the junction unmatched. The CDR3: CASSLLAGVGYSRTQYF. The CDR3 nucleotides read TGTGCCAGCAGTTTACTAGCGGGCGTCGGATACAGTCGGACCCAGTACTTC.

This chain uses TRBV19 with TRBJ1-5, with 8 bases aligning to TRBD1. Germline lookup yields CDR1 LNHDA and CDR2 SQIVND (reference sequence). J gave up 5 bases and V 5 bases, and 5 bases lay outside the gene matches. This CDR3 has 14 amino acids. The CDR3 DNA sequence: TGTGCCAGTAGTGGAGGACAGGGCCATCAGCCCCAGCATTTT. This codes for CASSGGQGHQPQHF.

The V call is TRBV19, the J call TRBJ1-2, with D maybe TRBD1 (5 bases). The germline V gene encodes CDR1 LNHDA and CDR2 SQIVND (reference sequence). Trimming left V 1 base short and J 2 bases short, with 17 bases between. CDR3 length: 17 residues. CDR3 sequence: CASSIGGTRATNYGYTF. The CDR3 nucleotides read TGTGCCAGTAGTATAGGAGGAACCAGGGCCACCAACTATGGCTACACCTTC. Together with reference TRBV19 and TRBJ1-2, the CDR3 gives the full variable domain: DGGITQSPKYLFRKEGQNVTLSCEQNLNHDAMYWYRQDPGQGLRLIYYSQIVNDFQKGDIAEGYSVSREKKESFPLTVTSAQKNPTAFYLCASSIGGTRATNYGYTFGSGTRLTVV.

As regards this clone: A far bigger clonotype differs at one base, so this is likely a read error. Other DNA sequences in this specimen translate into the identical CDR3. For the CDR3, the DNA is TGCAGTATGGACAGGGGGGTATCCTACAATGAGCAGTTCTTC. It codes for CSMDRGVSYNEQFF. The chain carries TRBV29-1 and TRBJ2-1; 10 nucleotides line up with TRBD1. The CDR3 covers 14 residues. The germline CDR1 and CDR2 sequences are SQVTM and ANQGSEA.

This rearrangement joins TRBV19 to TRBJ2-2, with a possible D match to TRBD2 (6 bases). The CDR3 runs 15 residues. Trimming took off 7 bases at V and 6 bases at J, with 18 bases between the two ends. Germline-derived CDR1 and CDR2 are LNHDA and SQIVND (reference sequence). CDR3 amino acids: CASKGRELRPGELFF. The CDR3 DNA reads as TGTGCCAGTAAGGGACGGGAGCTTCGTCCCGGGGAGCTGTTTTTT.

This chain uses TRBV7-2 with TRBJ2-7; 10 bases are shared with TRBD2. The CDR3 runs 17 residues. J lost 4 bases, V lost 5 bases, and 14 bases had no gene match. The germline gives CDR1 SGHTA, CDR2 FQGNSA. The CDR3 coding sequence is TGTGCCAGCAGCCACACCCCTCTTAGCGGGAGGAAATACGAGCAGTACTTC. Protein product: CASSHTPLSGRKYEQYF.

The chain links TRBV5-1 to TRBJ2-3; 7 bases line up with TRBD2. Germline-derived CDR1 and CDR2 are SGHRS and YFSETQ. J gave up 0 bases and V 0 bases, and 7 bases lay outside the gene matches. There are 17 residues in the CDR3. This CDR3 reads CASSLGAGTISTDTQYF. CDR3 bases: TGCGCCAGCAGCTTGGGGGCCGGGACTATTAGCACAGATACGCAGTATTTT.

The V gene is TRBV19, the J gene TRBJ1-5, with D perhaps TRBD1 (5 bases). V was cut by 9 bases and J by 0 bases, with 15 bases left in between. The CDR3 runs 15 residues. Germline V lookup: CDR1 LNHDA, CDR2 SQIVND (reference sequence). This chain's CDR3 is CASSRGHPSNQPQHF. The DNA of the CDR3 is TGTGCCAGCAGCCGCGGACACCCTAGCAATCAGCCCCAGCATTTT.

As to this clone: In the same sample, other DNA sequences code for this CDR3. The genes are TRBV28 and TRBJ2-7, with 11 bases lining up with TRBD2. Germline V gives CDR1 MDHEN, CDR2 SYDVKM. After removal of 0 bases from V and 0 bases from J, the junction contained 1 base not matched to a gene. The CDR3 is made up of 16 amino acids. In DNA, the CDR3 is TGTGCCAGCAGTTTATGGGGGACTAGCGGCTCCTACGAGCAGTACTTC. As protein: CASSLWGTSGSYEQYF.

A word on this clone: Other nucleotide sequences from this sample produce the same CDR3. The CDR3, as DNA: TGTGCCAGCAGCGTAGATTACAATGAGCAGTTCTTC. Protein: CASSVDYNEQFF. This chain uses TRBV9 with TRBJ2-1; unclear D gene. There are 12 residues in the CDR3. From germline, CDR1 is SGDLS and CDR2 YYNGEE. Trimming pared 0 bases from V and 4 bases from J, leaving 2 bases between.